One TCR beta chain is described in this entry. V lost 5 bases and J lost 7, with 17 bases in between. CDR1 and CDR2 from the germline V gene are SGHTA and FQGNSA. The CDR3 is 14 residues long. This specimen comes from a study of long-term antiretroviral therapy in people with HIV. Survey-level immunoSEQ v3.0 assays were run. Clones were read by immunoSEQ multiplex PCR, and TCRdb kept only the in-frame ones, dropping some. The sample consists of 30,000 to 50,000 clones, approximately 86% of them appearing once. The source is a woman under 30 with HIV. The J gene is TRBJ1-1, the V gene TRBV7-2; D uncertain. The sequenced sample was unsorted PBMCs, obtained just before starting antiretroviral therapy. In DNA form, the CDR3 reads TGTGCCAGCAGCCCCGGTGGGAGCCGCTTTGAAGCTTTCTTT. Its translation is CASSPGGSRFEAFF.